The clone carrying this T cell receptor beta chain has at least ten counts. Its antigen is still unknown. Time point described: persistent/refractory GD, antithyroid drugs over 5 years with positive TRAb. The TCR library was made from RNA extracted from PBMCs. Investigators report Graves' disease was diagnosed under American Thyroid Association guidelines. HTBI primers from iRepertoire and Arm-PCR of CDR3 regions yielded the TCR beta libraries. TCRdb passed the multiplex PCR reads through MiXCR, listing each CDR3 protein once. The sample carries about 660,000 distinct CDR3 sequences, about 32% recorded once. The V end was cut by 4 bases, the J end by 2 bases, with 11 bases between. The CDR3 consists of 14 residues. Germline-derived CDR1 and CDR2 are MNHNS and SASEGT. The data derive from a study of regulatory T cells in long-lasting Graves disease. Findings of the study overall: Favoring TRBV28, TRBJ1-2 and TRBJ2-5 was a feature seen in persistent disease. Peripheral blood, not thyroid tissue, was the sole material studied. Newly diagnosed patients had higher TCR diversity than persistent Graves' patients did.

The sequence derives from a female donor with Graves disease. The source material was peripheral blood mononuclear cells (PBMCs), sampled when the disease was refractory, from a patient treated with antithyroid drugs. The rearrangement uses TRBV6-1 and TRBJ1-2; perhaps TRBD1 as D (5 bases). Written as DNA, the CDR3 is TGTGCCAGCAGTGCCGGACAAGCCAACTATGGCTACACCTTC. Amino acids: CASSAGQANYGYTF.